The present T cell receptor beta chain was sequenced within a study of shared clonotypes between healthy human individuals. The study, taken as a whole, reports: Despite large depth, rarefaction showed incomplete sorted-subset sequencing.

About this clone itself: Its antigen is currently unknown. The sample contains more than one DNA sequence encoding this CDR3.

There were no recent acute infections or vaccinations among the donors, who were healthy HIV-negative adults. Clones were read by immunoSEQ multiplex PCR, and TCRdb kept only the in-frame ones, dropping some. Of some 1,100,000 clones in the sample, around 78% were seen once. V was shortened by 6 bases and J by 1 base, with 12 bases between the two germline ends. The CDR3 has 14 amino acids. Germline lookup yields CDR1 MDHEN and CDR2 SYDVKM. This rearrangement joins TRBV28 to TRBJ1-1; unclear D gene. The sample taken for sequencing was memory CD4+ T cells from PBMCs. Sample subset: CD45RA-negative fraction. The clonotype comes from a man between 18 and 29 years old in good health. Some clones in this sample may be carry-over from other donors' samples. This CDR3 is CASSPLGGNTEAFF. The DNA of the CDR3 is TGTGCCAGCAGCCCCCTAGGTGGGAACACTGAAGCTTTCTTT.